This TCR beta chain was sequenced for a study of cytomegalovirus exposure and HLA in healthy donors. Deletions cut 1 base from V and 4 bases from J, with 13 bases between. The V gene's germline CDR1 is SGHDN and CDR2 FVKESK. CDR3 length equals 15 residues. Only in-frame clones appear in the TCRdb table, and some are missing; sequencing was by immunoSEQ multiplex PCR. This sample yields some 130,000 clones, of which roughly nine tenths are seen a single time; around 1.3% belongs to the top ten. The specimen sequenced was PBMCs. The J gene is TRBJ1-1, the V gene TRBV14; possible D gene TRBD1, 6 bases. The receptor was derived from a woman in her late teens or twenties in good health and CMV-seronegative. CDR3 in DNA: TGTGCCAGCAGCCAAGTTGCGGGGGCTGGCACTGAAGCTTTCTTT. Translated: CASSQVAGAGTEAFF.